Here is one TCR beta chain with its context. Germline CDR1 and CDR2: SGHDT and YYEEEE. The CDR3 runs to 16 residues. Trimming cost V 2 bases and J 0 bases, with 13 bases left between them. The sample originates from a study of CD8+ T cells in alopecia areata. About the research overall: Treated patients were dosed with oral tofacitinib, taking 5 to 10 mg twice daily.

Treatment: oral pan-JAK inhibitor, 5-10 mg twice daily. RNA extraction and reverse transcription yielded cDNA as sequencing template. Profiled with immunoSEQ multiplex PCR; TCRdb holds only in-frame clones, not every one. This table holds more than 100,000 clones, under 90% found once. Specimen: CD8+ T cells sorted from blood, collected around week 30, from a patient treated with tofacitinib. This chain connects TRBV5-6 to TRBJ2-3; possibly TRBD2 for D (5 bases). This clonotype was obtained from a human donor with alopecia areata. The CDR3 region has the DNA TGTGCCAGCAGCTTAGAGGGCTCCGTGAGCACAGATACGCAGTATTTT. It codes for CASSLEGSVSTDTQYF.